A single sample is the source of the 21 T cell receptor beta chains below, sequenced in a study of blood T cells in healthy people across ages. Using a J-beta primer mix together with a sample-barcoded 5' primer, a second PCR was run for about 7 to 12 cycles. Using its own MiXCR run on the 5' RACE reads, TCRdb lists one record per CDR3 protein. The table has under 800,000 distinct CDR3 sequences, roughly 41% seen once; the top ten hold under 25%. The sequenced material came from blood. Every receptor here comes from a woman aged 55-70 years in good health.

This clonotype was found many times. CDR3 loop: CASSEAPAINEQFF. DNA of the CDR3: TGTGCCAGCAGCGAAGCCCCCGCGATTAATGAGCAGTTCTTC. The gene calls are TRBV11-2 and TRBJ2-1, with D unclear. The germline V gene encodes CDR1 SGHAT and CDR2 FQNNGV. CDR3 length: 14 residues. Trimming shortened V by 5 bases and J by 7 bases, and 15 bases separated the two germline ends.

The gene calls are TRBV9 and TRBJ2-3, with D perhaps matching TRBD1 or TRBD2 (5 bases each). The CDR3 consists of 13 residues. V was shortened by 0 bases and J by 9 bases, with 11 bases between the two germline ends. From germline, CDR1 is SGDLS and CDR2 YYNGEE. This CDR3 is CASSVDPGATQYF. For the CDR3, the DNA is TGTGCCAGCAGCGTAGATCCCGGGGCCACGCAGTATTTT.

This clonotype has just a few counts. This sequence joins TRBV7-2 and TRBJ2-1; TRBD2 matches 8 bases. This CDR3 is 15 amino acids long. J gave up 9 bases and V 1 base, and 8 bases lay outside the gene matches. The germline V gene has CDR1 SGHTA and CDR2 FQGNSA. The CDR3 region is CASSLGVAGGSEQFF. CDR3 DNA: TGTGCCAGCAGCTTAGGAGTTGCGGGAGGATCTGAGCAGTTCTTC. Full variable domain (remainder filled in from reference TRBV7-2 and TRBJ2-1): GAGVSQSPSNKVTEKGKDVELRCDPISGHTALYWYRQSLGQGLEFLIYFQGNSAPDKSGLPSDRFSAERTGGSVSTLTIQRTQQEDSAVYLCASSLGVAGGSEQFFGPGTRLTVL.

As to this clonotype: A much larger clone lies one base from this, so it may be a read error. The rearrangement links TRBV12-3 or TRBV12-4 to TRBJ2-3, with 12 bases matching TRBD1. The CDR3 extends over 16 amino acids. The CDR3 region has the DNA TGTGTCAGCAGTCCAGGGACAGGGGGCCGGACAGATACGCAGTATTTT. Translated: CVSSPGTGGRTDTQYF.

This clonotype has ten or more counts. This chain uses TRBV5-1 with TRBJ2-7; D remains unclear. In germline, CDR1 is SGHRS, CDR2 YFSETQ. V was pared by 4 bases and J by 5 bases, with 10 bases between. CDR3 length equals 12 residues. The CDR3 loop is CASSLRIDEQYF. The CDR3 DNA reads as TGCGCCAGCAGCCTACGGATCGACGAGCAGTACTTC. The entire variable domain, with the rest obtained from reference TRBV5-1 and TRBJ2-7, is as follows: KAGVTQTPRYLIKTRGQQVTLSCSPISGHRSVSWYQQTPGQGLQFLFEYFSETQRNKGNFPGRFSGRQFSNSRSEMNVSTLELGDSALYLCASSLRIDEQYFGPGTRLTVT.

The gene calls are TRBV9 and TRBJ2-5; no clear D gene. The CDR3 extends over 14 amino acids. V lost 0 bases and J 6 bases, leaving 12 bases between the germline ends. Looked up from germline, CDR1 is SGDLS and CDR2 is YYNGEE. In DNA, the CDR3 is TGTGCCAGCAGCGTAGAAGGGTTGGGAAAGACCCAGTACTTC. Encoded protein: CASSVEGLGKTQYF.

This clonotype was picked up many times. This chain connects TRBV18 to TRBJ2-7, with D possibly TRBD2 on 5 matching bases. Trimming left V 1 base short and J 4 bases short, with 11 bases between. The CDR3 covers 14 residues. From germline, CDR1 is KGHSH and CDR2 LQKENI. The CDR3 DNA reads as TGTGCCAGCTCACCACGAGAAACTAGTTACGAGCAGTACTTC. Translating gives CASSPRETSYEQYF.

This clonotype was detected only once. Possible read error: a much larger clone is one base away. This chain joins TRBV29-1 and TRBJ2-3; TRBD2 aligns across 11 bases. The V gene end was trimmed by 8 bases and the J gene end by 6 bases; junction bases not matched to a gene: 16. Germline V CDR1 and CDR2: SQVTM, ANQGSEA. This CDR3 has 16 residues. CDR3 region: CSTRLELAGESDTQYF. The CDR3 DNA is TGCAGCACCCGGCTGGAACTAGCGGGGGAGAGCGATACGCAGTATTTT.

The V gene is TRBV27, the J gene TRBJ1-2; 8 nucleotides line up with TRBD1. The V gene's germline CDR1 is MNHEY and CDR2 SMNVEV (reference sequence). V lost 7 bases to trimming and J lost 2 bases; unmatched junction nucleotides: 9. The CDR3 extends over 15 amino acids. The CDR3 is CASTRTGRVNYGYTF. The CDR3 bases are TGTGCCAGCACTCGGACAGGGAGGGTAAACTATGGCTACACCTTC.

The count of this clonotype is one. This rearrangement joins TRBV18 to TRBJ2-1; D unresolved. Germline CDR1 KGHSH, CDR2 LQKENI. V was pared by 2 bases and J by 5 bases, with 13 bases between. This CDR3 spans 15 amino acids. The CDR3 region has the DNA TGTGCCAGCTCACCAAGGATCGAGCTACACAATGAGCAGTTCTTC. This encodes CASSPRIELHNEQFF.

V is TRBV25-1 and J is TRBJ2-5; weak D call: TRBD2 (7 bases). From germline, CDR1 is MGHDK and CDR2 SYGVNS. This CDR3 region has 15 residues. The V end was cut by 4 bases, the J end by 0 bases, with 12 bases between. The DNA for the CDR3 is TGTGCCAGCAGTGCCAGGGGAGGGTACCAAGAGACCCAGTACTTC. It yields the protein CASSARGGYQETQYF.

This clonotype occurred many times. The chain uses TRBV29-1 and TRBJ2-3; D may correspond to TRBD1 or TRBD2 (5 bases each). The CDR3 is 12 residues long. Germline-derived CDR1 and CDR2 are SQVTM and ANQGSEA. V dropped 6 bases and J dropped 6 bases, with 13 bases sitting between them. CDR3 sequence reads: CSVLEGTDTQYF. CDR3 DNA sequence: TGCAGCGTACTAGAAGGGACGGATACGCAGTATTTT.

This clonotype was observed a handful of times. The chain combines TRBV6-1 with TRBJ2-5; D unclear. The CDR3 loop spans 11 amino acids. Germline values: CDR1 MNHNS, CDR2 SASEGT. V shed 7 bases and J shed 5 bases, with 8 bases lying between them. In nucleotides, the CDR3 is TGTGCCAGCAACCTGCGGGAGACCCAGTACTTC. Its translation: CASNLRETQYF.

This clonotype showed up just a few times. The chain links TRBV18 to TRBJ2-7, with a possible D match to TRBD1 (6 bases). In germline, CDR1 is KGHSH, CDR2 LQKENI. Trimming shortened V by 0 bases and J by 6 bases, and 15 bases separated the two germline ends. The CDR3 has 15 residues. CDR3 sequence: CASSPPGRGGSEQYF. The CDR3 nucleotides read TGTGCCAGCTCACCACCCGGCAGGGGCGGGTCCGAGCAGTACTTC.

The chain couples TRBV5-6 to TRBJ2-5; 8 positions match TRBD2. This CDR3 has 14 amino acids. Trimming removed 5 bases from V and 5 bases from J; junction bases left unmatched: 8. Per the germline V gene, CDR1 is SGHDT and CDR2 is YYEEEE. CDR3 amino acids: CASSFGGRWETQYF. CDR3 bases: TGTGCCAGCAGTTTTGGCGGGAGGTGGGAGACCCAGTACTTC.

The J gene is TRBJ1-1, the V gene TRBV20-1, with D tentatively TRBD1 (6 bases). Germline assignment: CDR1 DFQATT and CDR2 SNEGSKA (reference sequence). The germline V and J ends were trimmed by 5 bases and 5 bases, with 15 bases remaining between them. This CDR3 spans 13 amino acids. CDR3 DNA: TGCAGTGCTCCAGGGGAAACGGGGACTGAAGCTTTCTTT. Its translation is CSAPGETGTEAFF.

This chain uses TRBV6-2 or TRBV6-3 with TRBJ2-5, with D tentatively TRBD2 (6 bases). The CDR3 covers 14 residues. Between the trimmed V and J ends, which lost 5 bases and 1 base, there was a span of 11 bases. Germline CDR1 and CDR2: MNHEY and SVGEGT. The CDR3 protein is CASSPRTTQETQYF. CDR3 bases: TGTGCCAGCAGTCCTCGGACTACCCAAGAGACCCAGTACTTC.

The gene calls are TRBV5-1 and TRBJ2-7; D may be TRBD1 (6 bases). V shed 4 bases and J shed 5 bases, with 16 bases lying between them. The CDR3 covers 14 residues. Per germline, CDR1 SGHRS and CDR2 YFSETQ. The CDR3 region has the DNA TGCGCCAGCAGCGATGGACAGATTACTGACGAGCAGTACTTC. Translating it yields CASSDGQITDEQYF.

This clonotype was observed a few times. The chain joins TRBV3-1 to TRBJ1-6, with D perhaps TRBD1 (5 bases). The CDR3 length is 15 residues. Germline CDR1 LGHDT, CDR2 YNNKEL (reference sequence). V was shortened by 0 bases and J by 5 bases, with 8 bases between the two germline ends. The CDR3 region has the DNA TGTGCCAGCAGCCAAGAAGGGGCGAATAATTCACCCCTCCACTTT. Translating gives CASSQEGANNSPLHF. Full variable domain (missing parts from reference TRBV3-1 and TRBJ1-6): DTAVSQTPKYLVTQMGNDKSIKCEQNLGHDTMYWYKQDSKKFLKIMFSYNNKELIINETVPNRFSPKSPDKAHLNLHINSLELGDSAVYFCASSQEGANNSPLHFGNGTRLTVT.

CDR3 in amino acids: CSARSPGARDNEQYF. CDR3 sequence (DNA): TGCAGTGCTAGATCTCCGGGAGCACGGGACAATGAGCAGTACTTC. The chain links TRBV20-1 to TRBJ2-1; D is tentatively TRBD1 or TRBD2 (6 bases each). The DNA end lines up better with TRBJ2-7; the J call may be wrong. The V gene's germline CDR1 is DFQATT and CDR2 SNEGSKA (reference sequence). The CDR3 has 15 residues.

In nucleotides, the CDR3 is TGTGCCAGCAGCTTGTTGGGGGGCAGGGGCCTAAATGAGCAGTTCTTC. It is translated as CASSLLGGRGLNEQFF. V is TRBV5-6 and J is TRBJ2-1, with D perhaps being TRBD1 or TRBD2 (6 bases each). Germline loops: CDR1 SGHDT, CDR2 YYEEEE. The CDR3 loop spans 16 amino acids. V gave up 1 base and J gave up 7 bases, with 18 bases separating them.